The 17 T cell receptor beta chains listed next were all sequenced from one sample in a study of shared clonotypes between healthy human individuals. Using immunoSEQ multiplex PCR, the repertoire was profiled, and TCRdb retains in-frame clones only, with some absent. The table includes approximately 1,000,000 clones, approximately 78% detected once. Sequences were obtained from memory CD4+ T cells from PBMCs. Subset given: CD45RA-negative fraction. The source is a man aged 18-30 years in good health. Some clones in this sample may be carry-over from other donors' samples.

As concerns this clone: Different DNA sequences within this sample yield the same CDR3. The chain has TRBV7-2 and TRBJ1-3; D unresolved. Germline CDR1 and CDR2: SGHTA and FQGNSA. The CDR3 is 15 residues long. Between the trimmed V and J ends, which lost 2 bases and 1 base, there was a span of 9 bases. The CDR3 region has the DNA TGTGCCAGCAGCTTAAGTACGGTTTCTGGAAACACCATATATTTT. Amino acids: CASSLSTVSGNTIYF.

The chain combines TRBV27 with TRBJ1-5; unclear D gene. The V end was cut by 6 bases, the J end by 6 bases, with 18 bases between. Germline V lookup: CDR1 MNHEY, CDR2 SMNVEV (reference sequence). The CDR3 has 15 amino acids. The CDR3 region is CASSLGREWGQPQHF. The CDR3 DNA reads TGTGCCAGCAGCCTTGGGAGGGAGTGGGGTCAGCCCCAGCATTTT.

This clone was detected a few times. The chain employs TRBV10-3 and TRBJ2-6; D is unresolved. Deletions cut 0 bases from V and 0 bases from J, with 6 bases between. The germline CDR1 and CDR2 sequences are ENHRY and SYGVKD. CDR3 length: 16 residues. CDR3 protein: CAISESRFSGANVLTF. In DNA form, the CDR3 reads TGTGCCATCAGTGAGTCTAGGTTCTCTGGGGCCAACGTCCTGACTTTC.

This sequence joins TRBV29-1 and TRBJ1-1; 7 nucleotides line up with TRBD1. The CDR3 extends over 13 amino acids. Germline CDR1 is SQVTM and CDR2 is ANQGSEA. The V and J ends lost 6 bases and 7 bases, in that order; junction bases with no gene match: 11. CDR3 DNA sequence: TGCAGCGTCTACAGGGGTGGTACGGTTGAAGCTTTCTTT. As protein: CSVYRGGTVEAFF.

This chain joins TRBV4-1 and TRBJ2-7; 8 bases are shared with TRBD1. Per germline, CDR1 MGHRA and CDR2 YSYEKL. The CDR3 is made up of 15 amino acids. V gave up 2 bases and J gave up 2 bases; unmatched junction bases: 5. The CDR3 nucleotides are TGCGCCAGCAGCCAACCCGGGACAGGAGCCTACGAGCAGTACTTC. Its translation is CASSQPGTGAYEQYF.

This clone showed up just once. The genes are TRBV14 and TRBJ1-1; D uncertain. The CDR3 covers 13 residues. Trimming left V 0 bases short and J 11 bases short, with 13 bases between. Germline V gene lookup returns CDR1 SGHDN and CDR2 FVKESK. In nucleotides, the CDR3 is TGTGCCAGCAGCCAAGAGGCCCCTCTAGGGGCTTTCTTT. Its protein is CASSQEAPLGAFF. Drawing the rest from reference TRBV14 and TRBJ1-1, the complete variable domain is EAGVTQFPSHSVIEKGQTVTLRCDPISGHDNLYWYRRVMGKEIKFLLHFVKESKQDESGMPNNRFLAERTGGTYSTLKVQPAELEDSGVYFCASSQEAPLGAFFGQGTRLTVV.

In this sample, this clone turned up a few times. Here the CDR3 reads CASNDGGYEQYF. Written as DNA, the CDR3 is TGCGCCAGCAATGACGGAGGGTACGAGCAGTACTTC. This chain uses TRBV10-2 with TRBJ2-7, with TRBD2 as a possible D gene (6 bases). The CDR3 sequence is 12 residues long. Germline V gene lookup returns CDR1 WSHSY and CDR2 SAAADI. The V end lost 7 bases, the J end lost 4 bases, and 11 bases lay between the germline ends.

The chain employs TRBV4-1 and TRBJ2-6; 11 bases match TRBD2. This CDR3 has 21 residues. The V segment lost 4 bases and the J segment 0 bases; nucleotides outside the gene matches: 14. Germline CDR1 MGHRA, CDR2 YSYEKL. This chain's CDR3 is CASSLGLAGLPLSSGANVLTF. The CDR3 DNA is TGCGCCAGCAGCCTAGGACTAGCGGGTCTTCCCCTGAGCTCTGGGGCCAACGTCCTGACTTTC.

The chain joins TRBV4-2 to TRBJ2-1, with TRBD2 matching 8 bases. Germline V lookup: CDR1 LGHNA, CDR2 YNFKEQ. Trimming cost V 4 bases and J 4 bases; bases outside gene matches: 3. CDR3 length: 14 residues. Here the CDR3 DNA reads TGTGCCAGCAGCCGTCGGGAGGGGTACAATGAGCAGTTCTTC. Protein: CASSRREGYNEQFF.

The genes are TRBV28 and TRBJ2-7; D unresolved. The V and J ends lost 6 bases and 2 bases respectively, with 14 bases between them. This CDR3 has 14 amino acids. Germline V gene sequence: CDR1 MDHEN, CDR2 SYDVKM. The CDR3 DNA sequence: TGTGCCAGCAGACCGCATGACACTACCTACGAGCAGTACTTC. Amino acids: CASRPHDTTYEQYF. The full variable domain, in which reference TRBV28 and TRBJ2-7 provide the parts outside the CDR3, is DVKVTQSSRYLVKRTGEKVFLECVQDMDHENMFWYRQDPGLGLRLIYFSYDVKMKEKGDIPEGYSVSREKKERFSLILESASTNQTSMYLCASRPHDTTYEQYFGPGTRLTVT.

As to this clone: The junction does not match germline at one end; this may be a read error. The chain combines TRBV29-1 with TRBJ2-5; D perhaps matches TRBD2 (6 bases). The germline V gene encodes CDR1 SQVTM and CDR2 ANQGSEA. This CDR3 is built from 8 residues. The CDR3 is CSTRDSDF. Here the CDR3 DNA reads TGCAGCACCCGGGACTCCGACTTC.

J is TRBJ2-5 and V is TRBV9, with TRBD1 matching over 10 bases. Germline CDR1 reads SGDLS; CDR2 reads YYNGEE. The CDR3 totals 16 residues. With V trimmed by 1 base and J by 5 bases, 8 bases remained unmatched. The CDR3 coding sequence is TGTGCCAGCAGCGTAATGACAGGGGGCAATGGCGAGACCCAGTACTTC. This codes for CASSVMTGGNGETQYF.

The chain is built from TRBV28 and TRBJ1-1; no clear D gene. Germline V gene lookup returns CDR1 MDHEN and CDR2 SYDVKM. This CDR3 has 14 amino acids. Deletions cut 6 bases from V and 6 bases from J, with 17 bases between. The CDR3 protein is CASSPRLKLSEAFF. The DNA of the CDR3 is TGTGCCAGCAGCCCGCGGTTAAAACTGTCTGAAGCTTTCTTT.

The chain combines TRBV4-1 with TRBJ2-1, with 10 bases lining up with TRBD2. CDR1 is MGHRA and CDR2 is YSYEKL in the germline V gene. J lost 8 bases, V lost 4 bases, and 11 bases had no gene match. The CDR3 consists of 16 residues. The CDR3 is CASSPRGSGRQDEQFF. As DNA, the CDR3 is TGCGCCAGCAGCCCCCGGGGTAGCGGGAGGCAGGATGAGCAGTTCTTC.

The gene calls are TRBV7-2 and TRBJ2-1; D unclear. Per germline, CDR1 SGHTA and CDR2 FQGNSA. Trimming cost V 3 bases and J 6 bases, with 9 bases left between them. This CDR3 region has 13 residues. The CDR3 region is CASSLDGINEQFF. CDR3 bases: TGTGCCAGCAGCTTGGACGGCATCAATGAGCAGTTCTTC.

This clone was recorded a few times. J is TRBJ2-7 and V is TRBV5-1; the D gene is possibly TRBD1 (5 bases). V shed 0 bases and J shed 7 bases, with 17 bases lying between them. This CDR3 spans 15 amino acids. CDR1 is SGHRS, CDR2 YFSETQ, per germline. CDR3 protein: CASSLEGQAYGEQYF. DNA for the CDR3: TGCGCCAGCAGCTTGGAGGGGCAGGCCTACGGGGAGCAGTACTTC.

The CDR3 DNA reads TGTGCCAGCAGCGTAGGCCTCGGGACAGGGGGCTGGGGAGAGACCCAGTACTTC. It is translated as CASSVGLGTGGWGETQYF. The rearrangement joins TRBV7-9 to TRBJ2-5, with 12 bases that match TRBD1. J gave up 4 bases and V 5 bases, and 14 bases lay outside the gene matches. The CDR3 runs to 18 residues. The germline V gene has CDR1 SEHNR and CDR2 FQNEAQ (reference sequence).